The following is a T cell receptor (beta chain) sequence with its context. Its specificity is not known. TCRdb called the 5' RACE reads again in MiXCR, with one record for every CDR3 protein. This sample yields a few hundred thousand distinct CDR3 sequences, of which roughly 17% are seen a single time; 22% belongs to the top ten. Germline lookup yields CDR1 SGHRS and CDR2 YFSETQ. The CDR3 contains 14 residues. Trimming took off 1 base at V and 6 bases at J, with 11 bases between the two ends. The sample belongs to a study of T-cell memory formation after mild COVID-19. Points from the study as a whole: Most CD4+ clones that shrank were in CM and EM, while CD8+ ones turned up in EMRA.

This sequence originates from a man between 18 and 35 years old who had mild COVID-19 (a few samples of this study predate the infection). Cell type and time point are not known. This chain uses TRBV5-1 with TRBJ1-5; D may be TRBD1 (5 bases). What was sequenced was PBMCs or a T cell subset sorted from them (not recorded which). The CDR3 protein is CASSLFGGGQPQHF. Here the CDR3 DNA reads TGCGCCAGCAGCTTGTTCGGGGGAGGTCAGCCCCAGCATTTT.